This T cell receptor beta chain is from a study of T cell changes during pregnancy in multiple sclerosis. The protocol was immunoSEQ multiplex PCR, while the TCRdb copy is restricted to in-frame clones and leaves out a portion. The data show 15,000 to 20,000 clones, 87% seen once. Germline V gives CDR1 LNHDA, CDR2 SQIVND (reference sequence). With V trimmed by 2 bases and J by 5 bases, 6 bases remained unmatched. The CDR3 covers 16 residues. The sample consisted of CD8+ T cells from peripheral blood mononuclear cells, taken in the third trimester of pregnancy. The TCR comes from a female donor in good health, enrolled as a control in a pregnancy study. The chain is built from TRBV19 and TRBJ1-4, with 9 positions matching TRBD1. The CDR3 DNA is TGTGCCAGTAGTATACAAACCGGGACAGGGAATGAAAAACTGTTTTTT. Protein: CASSIQTGTGNEKLFF.